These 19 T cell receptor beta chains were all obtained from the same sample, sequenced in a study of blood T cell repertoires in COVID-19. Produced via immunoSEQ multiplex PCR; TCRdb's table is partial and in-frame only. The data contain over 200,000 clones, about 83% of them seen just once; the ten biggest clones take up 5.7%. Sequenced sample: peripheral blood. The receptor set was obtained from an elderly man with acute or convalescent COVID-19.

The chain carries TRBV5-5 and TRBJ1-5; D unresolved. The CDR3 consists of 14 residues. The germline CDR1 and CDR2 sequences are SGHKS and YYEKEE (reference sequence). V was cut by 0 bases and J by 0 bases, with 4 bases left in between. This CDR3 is CASSLGVSNQPQHF. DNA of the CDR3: TGTGCCAGCAGCTTGGGAGTTAGCAATCAGCCCCAGCATTTT.

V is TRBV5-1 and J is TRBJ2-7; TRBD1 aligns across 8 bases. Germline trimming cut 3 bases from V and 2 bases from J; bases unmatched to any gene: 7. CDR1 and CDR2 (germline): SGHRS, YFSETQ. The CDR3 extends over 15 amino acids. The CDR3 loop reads CASSWAPGQAYEQYF. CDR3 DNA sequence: TGCGCCAGCAGCTGGGCCCCGGGACAGGCCTACGAGCAGTACTTC. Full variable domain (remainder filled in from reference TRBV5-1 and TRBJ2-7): KAGVTQTPRYLIKTRGQQVTLSCSPISGHRSVSWYQQTPGQGLQFLFEYFSETQRNKGNFPGRFSGRQFSNSRSEMNVSTLELGDSALYLCASSWAPGQAYEQYFGPGTRLTVT.

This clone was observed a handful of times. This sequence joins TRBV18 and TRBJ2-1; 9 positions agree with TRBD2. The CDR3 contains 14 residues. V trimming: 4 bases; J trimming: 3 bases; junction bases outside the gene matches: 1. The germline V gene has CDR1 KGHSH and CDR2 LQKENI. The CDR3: CASSLSGSYNEQFF. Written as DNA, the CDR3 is TGTGCCAGCTCACTTAGCGGGAGCTACAATGAGCAGTTCTTC.

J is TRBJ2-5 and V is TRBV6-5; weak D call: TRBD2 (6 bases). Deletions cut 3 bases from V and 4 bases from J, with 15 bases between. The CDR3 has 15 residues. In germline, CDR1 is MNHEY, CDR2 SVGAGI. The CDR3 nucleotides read TGTGCCAGCAGTTATACCCCAGATAGCGGAGAGACCCAGTACTTC. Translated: CASSYTPDSGETQYF.

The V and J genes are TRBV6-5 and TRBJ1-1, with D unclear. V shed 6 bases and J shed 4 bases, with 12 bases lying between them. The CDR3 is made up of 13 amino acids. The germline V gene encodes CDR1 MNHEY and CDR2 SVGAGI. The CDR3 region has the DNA TGTGCCAGCAGACAGACCCGAAGCACTGAAGCTTTCTTT. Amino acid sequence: CASRQTRSTEAFF.

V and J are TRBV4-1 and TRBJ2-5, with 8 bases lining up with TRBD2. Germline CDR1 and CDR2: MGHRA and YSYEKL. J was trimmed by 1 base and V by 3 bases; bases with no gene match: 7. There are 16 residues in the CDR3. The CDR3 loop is CASSQARTSPQETQYF. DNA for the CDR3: TGCGCCAGCAGCCAGGCGAGGACTAGCCCCCAAGAGACCCAGTACTTC.

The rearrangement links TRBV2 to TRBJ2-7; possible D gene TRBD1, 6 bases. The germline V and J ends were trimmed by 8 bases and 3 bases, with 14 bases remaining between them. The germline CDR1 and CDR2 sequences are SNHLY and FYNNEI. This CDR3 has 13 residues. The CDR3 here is CASGRQDNYEQYF. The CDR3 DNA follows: TGTGCCAGCGGCCGACAGGACAACTACGAGCAGTACTTC.

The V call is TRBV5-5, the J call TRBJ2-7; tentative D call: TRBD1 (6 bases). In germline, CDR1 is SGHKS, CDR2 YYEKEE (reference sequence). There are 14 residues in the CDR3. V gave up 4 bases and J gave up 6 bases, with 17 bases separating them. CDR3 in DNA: TGTGCCAGCAGCATGACAGGTTGGGAAGGCGAGCAGTACTTC. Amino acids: CASSMTGWEGEQYF.

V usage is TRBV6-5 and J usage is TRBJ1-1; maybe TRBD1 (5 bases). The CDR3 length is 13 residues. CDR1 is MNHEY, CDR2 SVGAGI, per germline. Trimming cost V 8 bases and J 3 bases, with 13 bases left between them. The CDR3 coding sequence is TGTGCCAGCGGGACCGGAGGGGACACTGAAGCTTTCTTT. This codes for CASGTGGDTEAFF.

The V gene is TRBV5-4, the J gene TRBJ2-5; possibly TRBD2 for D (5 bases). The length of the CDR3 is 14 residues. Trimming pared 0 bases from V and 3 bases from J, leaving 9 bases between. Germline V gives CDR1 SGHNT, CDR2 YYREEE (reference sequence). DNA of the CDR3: TGTGCCAGCAGCTTGGGAGGAGGCGAAGAGACCCAGTACTTC. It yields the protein CASSLGGGEETQYF.

In DNA, the CDR3 is TGCGCCAGCAGCTTGGAGGCGGGAAAGCAGTACTTC. Translating it yields CASSLEAGKQYF. The chain combines TRBV5-1 with TRBJ2-7; possibly TRBD2 for D (6 bases). Germline V gives CDR1 SGHRS, CDR2 YFSETQ. V lost 0 bases and J 8 bases, leaving 9 bases between the germline ends. The CDR3 extends over 12 amino acids.

CDR3 in amino acids: CASSRTGTNEKLFF. The DNA for the CDR3 is TGTGCCAGCAGCAGGACAGGGACGAATGAAAAACTGTTTTTT. The chain uses TRBV27 and TRBJ1-4; 8 positions match TRBD1. Losses at the gene ends were 6 bases for V and 5 bases for J; bases not matched to a gene: 5. Germline V gene sequence: CDR1 MNHEY, CDR2 SMNVEV (reference sequence). The CDR3 totals 14 residues.

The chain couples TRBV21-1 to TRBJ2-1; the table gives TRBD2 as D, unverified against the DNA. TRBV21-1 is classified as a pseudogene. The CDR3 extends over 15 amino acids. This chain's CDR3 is CASSKGAGIFDEQFF. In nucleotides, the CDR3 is TGTGCCAGCAGCAAAGGGGCCGGGATATTCGATGAGCAGTTCTTC.

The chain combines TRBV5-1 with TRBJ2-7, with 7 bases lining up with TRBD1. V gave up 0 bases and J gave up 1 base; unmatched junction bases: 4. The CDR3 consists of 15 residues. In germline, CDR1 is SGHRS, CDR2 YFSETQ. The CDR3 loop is CASSLEGTDSYEQYF. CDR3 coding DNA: TGCGCCAGCAGCTTGGAAGGGACAGATTCCTACGAGCAGTACTTC.

CDR3 in amino acids: CASKAGGSTDTQYF. For the CDR3, the DNA is TGTGCCAGCAAGGCGGGGGGGAGCACAGATACGCAGTATTTT. J is TRBJ2-3 and V is TRBV9, with 9 bases lining up with TRBD2. Germline trimming cut 6 bases from V and 0 bases from J; bases unmatched to any gene: 2. CDR1 and CDR2 (germline): SGDLS, YYNGEE. CDR3 size: 14 residues.

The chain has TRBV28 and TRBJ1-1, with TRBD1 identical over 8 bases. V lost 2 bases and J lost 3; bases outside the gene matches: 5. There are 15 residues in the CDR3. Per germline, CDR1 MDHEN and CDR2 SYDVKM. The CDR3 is CASSLPQGAYTEAFF. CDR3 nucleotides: TGTGCCAGCAGTTTACCCCAGGGGGCGTACACTGAAGCTTTCTTT. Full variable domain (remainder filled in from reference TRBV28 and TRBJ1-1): DVKVTQSSRYLVKRTGEKVFLECVQDMDHENMFWYRQDPGLGLRLIYFSYDVKMKEKGDIPEGYSVSREKKERFSLILESASTNQTSMYLCASSLPQGAYTEAFFGQGTRLTVV.

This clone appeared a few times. The CDR3 reads CASSRTGVFNEQYF. The CDR3 DNA reads as TGTGCCAGCAGTCGGACAGGGGTATTCAACGAGCAGTACTTC. This chain uses TRBV6-5 with TRBJ2-7; 9 bases line up with TRBD1. The CDR3 extends over 14 amino acids. The V gene end was trimmed by 5 bases and the J gene end by 5 bases; junction bases not matched to a gene: 7. Germline values: CDR1 MNHEY, CDR2 SVGAGI.

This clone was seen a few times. The CDR3 spells CASSSTGFDNYEQYF. Written as DNA, the CDR3 is TGTGCCAGCAGCTCAACAGGGTTTGATAACTACGAGCAGTACTTC. The chain links TRBV6-2 or TRBV6-3 to TRBJ2-7, with a weak D call TRBD1 (6 bases). Looked up from germline, CDR1 is MNHEY and CDR2 is SVGEGT. V lost 6 bases, J lost 3 bases, and 18 bases lay in between. The CDR3 has 15 residues.

The CDR3 is CASSMARSNTEAFF. CDR3 nucleotides: TGTGCCAGTAGTATGGCCAGGTCGAACACTGAAGCTTTCTTT. The chain joins TRBV19 to TRBJ1-1, with D uncertain. The V gene's germline CDR1 is LNHDA and CDR2 SQIVND (reference sequence). The CDR3 totals 14 residues. Trimming removed 3 bases from V and 1 base from J, with 9 bases in between.